What follows describes a single T cell receptor (beta chain). These data belong to a study of blood T cell repertoires in COVID-19. About the study: Material from acute and convalescent COVID-19 was sourced from the United States, Italy and Spain.

The V and J ends lost 6 bases and 7 bases, in that order; junction bases with no gene match: 3. The CDR3 is 13 residues long. How the authors handled the data: Amplifying reference gene primers gave estimates of nucleated cell counts. Here immunoSEQ multiplex PCR was the method, and the copy in TCRdb shows in-frame clones only, minus some. V and J calls plus clone size are reproduced from that table; the DNA served to infer D and trimming. Of more than 120,000 clones listed, roughly 87% are singletons. The rearrangement uses TRBV12-3 or TRBV12-4 and TRBJ2-1; 10 bases align to TRBD1. The TCR sequence derives from a woman aged 50 to 65 with acute or convalescent COVID-19. Sequencing was performed on peripheral blood. In DNA form, the CDR3 reads TGTGCCAGCAGACGGGGACAGGGGAATGAGCAGTTCTTC. Residues: CASRRGQGNEQFF.